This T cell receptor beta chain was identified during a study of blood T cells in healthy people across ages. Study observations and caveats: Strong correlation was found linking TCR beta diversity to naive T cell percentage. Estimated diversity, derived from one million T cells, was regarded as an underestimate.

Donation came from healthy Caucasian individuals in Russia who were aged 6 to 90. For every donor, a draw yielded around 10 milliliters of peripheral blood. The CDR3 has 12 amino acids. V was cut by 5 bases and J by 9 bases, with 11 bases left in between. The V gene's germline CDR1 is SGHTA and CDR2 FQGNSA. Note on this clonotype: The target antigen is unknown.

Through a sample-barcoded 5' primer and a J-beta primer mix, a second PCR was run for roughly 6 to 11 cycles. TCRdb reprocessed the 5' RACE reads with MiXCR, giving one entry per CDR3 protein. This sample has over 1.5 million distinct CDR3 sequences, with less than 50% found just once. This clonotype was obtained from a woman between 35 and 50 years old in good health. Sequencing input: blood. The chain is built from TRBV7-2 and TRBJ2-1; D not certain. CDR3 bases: TGTGCCAGCAGCCGAACGCCTGCTGAGCAGTTCTTC. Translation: CASSRTPAEQFF. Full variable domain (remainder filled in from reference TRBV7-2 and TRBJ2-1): GAGVSQSPSNKVTEKGKDVELRCDPISGHTALYWYRQSLGQGLEFLIYFQGNSAPDKSGLPSDRFSAERTGGSVSTLTIQRTQQEDSAVYLCASSRTPAEQFFGPGTRLTVL.